This T cell receptor (beta chain) was sequenced in a study of response to subunit inactivated influenza vaccine. TCRdb used MiXCR to reprocess the RT-PCR reads, holding one entry per CDR3 protein. This sample has around 710,000 distinct CDR3 sequences, with approximately 15% found just once. The CDR3 runs to 14 residues. Per the germline V gene, CDR1 is MDHEN and CDR2 is SYDVKM. The sample holds many counts of this clonotype. Its matching antigen is unknown. The junction shows a germline mismatch at one end, possibly a read error. Whole-study findings and limits: That few new T cells are recruited by each seasonal influenza vaccination was the authors' suggestion.

V gene TRBV28 combines with J gene TRBJ1-1; D remains unclear. The receptor was isolated from a man in his fifties who received an inactivated influenza vaccine. Sequencing used PBMCs from blood, obtained approximately 15 days before vaccination. CDR3 amino acids: CASSLYPANPEAFF. In nucleotides, the CDR3 is TGTGCCAGCAGTTTATATCCGGCGAACCCTGAAGCTTTCTTT. The full variable domain, rest sourced from reference TRBV28 and TRBJ1-1, is DVKVTQSSRYLVKRTGEKVFLECVQDMDHENMFWYRQDPGLGLRLIYFSYDVKMKEKGDIPEGYSVSREKKERFSLILESASTNQTSMYLCASSLYPANPEAFFGQGTRLTVV.